One and the same sample provided the 20 T cell receptor beta chains below, sequenced in a study of cytomegalovirus exposure and HLA in healthy donors. The primer mix had 60 Vbeta and 13 Jbeta primers. Repertoires were generated with immunoSEQ multiplex PCR, while TCRdb's copy carries only in-frame clones and drops some. The data show 100,000 to 150,000 clones, approximately 80% seen once. What was sequenced was PBMCs. The receptors derive from a man aged 18 to 30 in good health and CMV-seropositive.

DNA of the CDR3: TGTGCCAGCAGCTCCGACGGGACTGGGGTTCAGCCCCAGCATTTT. Translation: CASSSDGTGVQPQHF. The chain links TRBV6-5 to TRBJ1-5; a weak D match, TRBD1 (5 bases). Trimming left V 6 bases short and J 6 bases short, with 18 bases between. The CDR3 is 15 amino acids. CDR1 and CDR2 from the germline V gene are MNHEY and SVGAGI.

The chain links TRBV29-1 to TRBJ1-2; 8 bases are shared with TRBD1. The CDR3 loop spans 15 amino acids. Trimming at V came to 2 bases and at J to 6 bases, leaving 11 bases not matched to a gene. CDR1 is SQVTM, CDR2 ANQGSEA, per germline. CDR3 nucleotides: TGCAGCGTTGAAAGGGGACAGGTTAACGTCCATGGCTACACCTTC. Its translation: CSVERGQVNVHGYTF.

J is TRBJ2-3 and V is TRBV5-1; tentative D call: TRBD1 (5 bases). This CDR3 contains 15 residues. V lost 1 base and J 0 bases, leaving 9 bases between the germline ends. In germline, CDR1 is SGHRS, CDR2 YFSETQ. DNA for the CDR3: TGCGCCAGCAGCTTGCAGGGTTCGAGCACAGATACGCAGTATTTT. Protein sequence: CASSLQGSSTDTQYF.

This clone was found many times. The chain couples TRBV6-5 to TRBJ1-5, with D tentatively TRBD1 (5 bases). CDR1 is MNHEY and CDR2 is SVGAGI in the germline V gene. The CDR3 is 13 amino acids. The ends were cut back, 10 bases at V and 6 bases at J, with 16 bases in the middle. CDR3: CAIGHPTAQPQHF. In DNA, the CDR3 is TGTGCCATCGGACACCCCACGGCTCAGCCCCAGCATTTT.

This chain links TRBV18 with TRBJ1-2; D is uncertain. Germline CDR1 and CDR2: KGHSH and LQKENI. The germline V and J ends were trimmed by 1 base and 3 bases, with 15 bases remaining between them. The CDR3 is 16 amino acids. CDR3: CASSPLILQAHYGYTF. The CDR3 nucleotides are TGTGCCAGCTCACCACTTATCCTCCAGGCCCACTATGGCTACACCTTC.

This clone has more than one count but fewer than ten. The genes are TRBV30 and TRBJ2-7; D is unclear. Looked up from germline, CDR1 is GTSNPN and CDR2 is SVGIG (reference sequence). The V end lost 4 bases, the J end lost 3 bases, and 16 bases lay between the germline ends. The CDR3 runs 14 residues. The CDR3 loop reads CAWNNPLRHYEQYF. The CDR3 bases are TGTGCCTGGAACAACCCCCTTCGACACTACGAGCAGTACTTC.

This clone occurred once. CDR3: CASSLVWGSGGRTEAFF. CDR3 bases: TGTGCCAGCAGCTTAGTCTGGGGATCCGGGGGTCGTACTGAAGCTTTCTTT. The chain has TRBV11-2 and TRBJ1-1, with D tentatively TRBD1 (5 bases). The CDR3 length is 17 residues. Germline lookup yields CDR1 SGHAT and CDR2 FQNNGV. V lost 1 base to trimming and J lost 5 bases, with 20 bases between them. The entire variable domain, with the rest obtained from reference TRBV11-2 and TRBJ1-1, is as follows: EAGVAQSPRYKIIEKRQSVAFWCNPISGHATLYWYQQILGQGPKLLIQFQNNGVVDDSQLPKDRFSAERLKGVDSTLKIQPAKLEDSAVYLCASSLVWGSGGRTEAFFGQGTRLTVV.

CDR3 nucleotides: TGTGCCAGTACCAGACAGGGCTACAATGAGCAGTTCTTC. The encoded protein is CASTRQGYNEQFF. The chain combines TRBV19 with TRBJ2-1; 7 nucleotides match TRBD1. Germline assignment: CDR1 LNHDA and CDR2 SQIVND (reference sequence). The CDR3 is made up of 13 amino acids. J was trimmed by 3 bases and V by 7 bases; bases with no gene match: 3.

The rearrangement joins TRBV27 to TRBJ2-2; 8 bases align to TRBD1. CDR1 is MNHEY, CDR2 SMNVEV, per germline (reference sequence). The CDR3 has 15 residues. With V trimmed by 3 bases and J by 2 bases, 2 bases remained unmatched. As DNA, the CDR3 is TGTGCCAGCAGTTTGCAGGGGGCAAACACCGGGGAGCTGTTTTTT. Its translation is CASSLQGANTGELFF.

The rearrangement joins TRBV28 to TRBJ2-1, with 8 bases matching TRBD2. There are 14 residues in the CDR3. Germline loops: CDR1 MDHEN, CDR2 SYDVKM. The ends lost 8 bases at V and 5 bases at J; junction bases unmatched: 8. The chain's CDR3 is CASEVLAGNNEQFF. CDR3 sequence (DNA): TGTGCCAGCGAAGTCCTAGCGGGCAACAATGAGCAGTTCTTC.

The V and J genes are TRBV10-3 and TRBJ1-2, with TRBD1 matching 11 bases. The germline CDR1 and CDR2 sequences are ENHRY and SYGVKD. The CDR3 sequence is 14 residues long. V lost 4 bases, J lost 7 bases, and 5 bases stayed unmatched. CDR3 region: CAISVGQGASGYTF. The CDR3 bases are TGTGCCATCAGTGTCGGACAGGGGGCAAGTGGCTACACCTTC.

The chain couples TRBV6-1 to TRBJ2-3; maybe TRBD1 (6 bases). V was clipped by 2 bases and J by 10 bases, with 19 bases between them. The CDR3 sequence is 15 residues long. Germline V gives CDR1 MNHNS, CDR2 SASEGT. CDR3 sequence (DNA): TGTGCCAGCAGTGAATTTGGGCAGGGGTTTGTCGCGCAGTATTTT. Translating it yields CASSEFGQGFVAQYF.

The chain joins TRBV11-2 to TRBJ1-2, with 11 bases aligning to TRBD1. This CDR3 has 18 amino acids. CDR1 is SGHAT, CDR2 FQNNGV, per germline. J lost 2 bases, V lost 0 bases, and 8 bases had no gene match. CDR3 sequence: CASSLDRTGGLPNYGYTF. The CDR3, as DNA: TGTGCCAGCAGCTTAGATCGGACAGGGGGCCTCCCCAACTATGGCTACACCTTC.

V is TRBV30 and J is TRBJ1-4; no reliable D call. V was pared by 3 bases and J by 8 bases, with 10 bases between. Per the germline V gene, CDR1 is GTSNPN and CDR2 is SVGIG (reference sequence). This CDR3 has 12 amino acids. The DNA for the CDR3 is TGTGCCTGGAGGGGTGGAGGGGAAAAACTGTTTTTT. This gives the protein CAWRGGGEKLFF. Complete variable domain (other parts from reference TRBV30 and TRBJ1-4): SQTIHQWPATLVQPVGSPLSLECTVEGTSNPNLYWYRQAAGRGLQLLFYSVGIGQISSEVPQNLSASRPQDRQFILSSKKLLLSDSGFYLCAWRGGGEKLFFGSGTQLSVL.

This clone came up once. J is TRBJ2-2 and V is TRBV7-8, with 7 bases aligning to TRBD1. This CDR3 spans 18 amino acids. V was clipped by 2 bases and J by 4 bases; unmatched bases: 13. Germline V lookup: CDR1 SGHVS, CDR2 FQNEAQ. The CDR3 DNA follows: TGTGCCAGCAGCTTACTTGACAGGGCTCCCCGAGGCACCGGGGAGCTGTTTTTT. Translation gives CASSLLDRAPRGTGELFF.

This sequence joins TRBV29-1 and TRBJ2-7; 8 bases align to TRBD2. The V segment lost 5 bases and the J segment 1 base; nucleotides outside the gene matches: 4. Germline V gene data show CDR1 as SQVTM and CDR2 as ANQGSEA. The CDR3 consists of 13 residues. The CDR3 coding sequence is TGCAGCGTTAACAGCGGGAGTTCCTACGAGCAGTACTTC. The encoded protein is CSVNSGSSYEQYF.

The chain recombines TRBV6-5 with TRBJ1-1, with a possible D match to TRBD1 (6 bases). From germline, CDR1 is MNHEY and CDR2 SVGAGI. The CDR3 spans 14 residues. The V gene lost 9 bases and the J gene lost 2 bases, with 16 bases spanning the gap. The CDR3 region has the DNA TGTGCCAGTTACTCAGGGGATTTAAACACTGAAGCTTTCTTT. Protein: CASYSGDLNTEAFF.

The rearrangement uses TRBV11-3 and TRBJ1-3, with D unclear. Trimming pared 4 bases from V and 4 bases from J, leaving 8 bases between. Germline CDR1 reads SGHNT; CDR2 reads YENEEA. There are 13 residues in the CDR3. The CDR3 DNA is TGTGCCAGCAGCTCCTCCTTCGGAAACACCATATATTTT. Protein product: CASSSSFGNTIYF.

This clone has a handful of counts. This sequence joins TRBV5-1 and TRBJ2-6; D perhaps matches TRBD1 (5 bases). The CDR3 contains 15 residues. The germline V and J ends were trimmed by 6 bases and 2 bases, with 12 bases remaining between them. CDR1 and CDR2 from the germline V gene are SGHRS and YFSETQ. The DNA of the CDR3 is TGCGCCAGCACTGGACAAAGGGCTGGGGCCAACGTCCTGACTTTC. Protein product: CASTGQRAGANVLTF.

V and J are TRBV10-3 and TRBJ2-7, with 8 bases aligning to TRBD2. The CDR3 has 15 amino acids. J lost 2 bases, V lost 10 bases, and 13 bases had no gene match. From germline, CDR1 is ENHRY and CDR2 SYGVKD. In nucleotides, the CDR3 is TGTGCCACACTAGTGGGAGCGGGGGTCCCCTACGAGCAGTACTTC. It specifies CATLVGAGVPYEQYF.